This T cell receptor beta chain comes out of a study of T-cell reconstitution after alpha-beta-depleted transplantation in children. The study's findings and limits: By about two months after transplant, alpha-beta T cells reportedly arose from several hundred graft clones that had expanded. The origin of high day-60 TCRbeta diversity in some patients lay in surviving recipient T cells and thymic progenitors. T cells produced anew were the main source of T-cell counts and diversity one year after transplant.

Germline assignment: CDR1 SGHRS and CDR2 YFSETQ. V was clipped by 1 base and J by 9 bases, with 14 bases between them. This CDR3 contains 14 residues. Unique molecular identifiers were built into the TCRbeta library. TCRdb reprocessed the PCR reads with MiXCR, giving one entry per CDR3 protein. The table has approximately 630,000 distinct CDR3 sequences, about an eighth seen once; the top ten hold 0.79%. This clonotype was observed many times. Its matching antigen is unknown. The chain links TRBV5-1 to TRBJ2-1; a possible D gene is TRBD1 (6 bases). This TCR was recovered from a girl aged 2 to 10 with congenital amegakaryocytic thrombocytopenia, due to receive a stem cell transplant. Here the sequenced sample was PBMCs, taken before TCRalphabeta/CD19-depleted stem cell transplant. The chain's CDR3 is CASSLPGESSEQFF. CDR3 nucleotides: TGCGCCAGCAGCTTGCCAGGGGAGTCTAGTGAGCAGTTCTTC.